The 9 T cell receptor beta chains reported below all come from one sample, sequenced in a study of CD8 T cells in ankylosing spondylitis. TCRdb processed the 5' RACE reads anew with MiXCR; each CDR3 protein has one entry. The repertoire holds about 7,900 distinct CDR3 sequences, 3% to 4% seen once, with less than 11% in the top ten. Material: blood, either unsorted or a sorted T cell fraction (not recorded which). These receptors all stem from a female donor with ankylosing spondylitis or in good health (not recorded which).

The chain links TRBV9 to TRBJ2-1; TRBD2 is a possible D gene (5 bases). V lost 0 bases to trimming and J lost 0 bases, with 7 bases between them. The CDR3 has 15 residues. The V gene's germline CDR1 is SGDLS and CDR2 YYNGEE. In DNA form, the CDR3 reads TGTGCCAGCAGCGTAGCCGGGAACTCCTACAATGAGCAGTTCTTC. Protein product: CASSVAGNSYNEQFF.

There are many counts of this clonotype. The chain recombines TRBV9 with TRBJ2-3, with D possibly matching TRBD2 (6 bases). Germline lookup yields CDR1 SGDLS and CDR2 YYNGEE. Trimming stripped 7 bases from V and 1 base from J, with 13 bases between. This CDR3 has 14 residues. The CDR3 here is CASGGLEGTDTQYF. Here the CDR3 DNA reads TGTGCCAGCGGAGGGCTAGAAGGCACAGATACGCAGTATTTT.

This clonotype has ten or more counts. CDR3 region: CASSVGTASTQETQYF. Here the CDR3 DNA reads TGTGCCAGCAGCGTAGGAACCGCAAGTACTCAAGAGACCCAGTACTTC. This sequence joins TRBV9 and TRBJ2-5; D is ambiguous. Trimming left V 0 bases short and J 2 bases short, with 14 bases between. Germline V gene data show CDR1 as SGDLS and CDR2 as YYNGEE. The CDR3 is 16 amino acids.

By proportion, this clonotype is medium-sized. The rearrangement joins TRBV9 to TRBJ2-2, with D tentatively TRBD2 (6 bases). V lost 3 bases, J lost 1 base, and 22 bases lay in between. Germline CDR1 is SGDLS and CDR2 is YYNGEE. The CDR3 spans 19 residues. CDR3 loop: CASSEPEESGGVNTGELFF. Written as DNA, the CDR3 is TGTGCCAGCAGCGAGCCCGAGGAGTCGGGCGGGGTGAACACCGGGGAGCTGTTTTTT. Full variable domain (outside the CDR3, taken from reference TRBV9 and TRBJ2-2): DSGVTQTPKHLITATGQRVTLRCSPRSGDLSVYWYQQSLDQGLQFLIQYYNGEERAKGNILERFSAQQFPDLHSELNLSSLELGDSALYFCASSEPEESGGVNTGELFFGEGSRLTVL.

Many counts were recorded for this clonotype. J is TRBJ1-1 and V is TRBV9, with D hard to call. The V end was cut by 0 bases, the J end by 1 base, with 4 bases between. Germline V gives CDR1 SGDLS, CDR2 YYNGEE. This CDR3 spans 13 amino acids. The CDR3 DNA reads as TGTGCCAGCAGCGTAGCGGCGAACACTGAAGCTTTCTTT. Protein sequence: CASSVAANTEAFF.

This clonotype was recorded many times. The V and J genes are TRBV9 and TRBJ1-1; TRBD1 aligns across 8 bases. CDR3 length: 17 residues. The germline V gene has CDR1 SGDLS and CDR2 YYNGEE. V shed 0 bases and J 4 bases; nucleotides not matched to a gene: 11. In DNA form, the CDR3 reads TGTGCCAGCAGCGTAGCGGCGACAGGGGAGAGGTCCACTGAAGCTTTCTTT. Encoded protein: CASSVAATGERSTEAFF.

Ten or more counts support this clonotype. V is TRBV9 and J is TRBJ2-6, with D hard to call. The V end was cut by 3 bases, the J end by 0 bases, with 7 bases between. The CDR3 length is 15 residues. Per the germline V gene, CDR1 is SGDLS and CDR2 is YYNGEE. CDR3 coding DNA: TGTGCCAGCAGCGGCCTTACCTCTGGGGCCAACGTCCTGACTTTC. Its translation is CASSGLTSGANVLTF.

This clonotype was detected ten times or more. The chain uses TRBV9 and TRBJ1-1; D gene uncertain. Trimming shortened V by 0 bases and J by 1 base, and 7 bases separated the two germline ends. This CDR3 has 14 amino acids. CDR1 SGDLS and CDR2 YYNGEE come from the germline V gene. In nucleotides, the CDR3 is TGTGCCAGCAGCGTAGGTCATCCGAACACTGAAGCTTTCTTT. Its translation: CASSVGHPNTEAFF. Drawing the rest from reference TRBV9 and TRBJ1-1, the complete variable domain is DSGVTQTPKHLITATGQRVTLRCSPRSGDLSVYWYQQSLDQGLQFLIQYYNGEERAKGNILERFSAQQFPDLHSELNLSSLELGDSALYFCASSVGHPNTEAFFGQGTRLTVV.

This clonotype rates as medium-sized (0.01 to 0.1%). The gene calls are TRBV9 and TRBJ2-3; a weak D match, TRBD1 (6 bases). The CDR3 sequence is 15 residues long. The V gene's germline CDR1 is SGDLS and CDR2 YYNGEE. The germline V and J ends were trimmed by 4 bases and 6 bases, with 18 bases remaining between them. For the CDR3, the DNA is TGTGCCAGCAGCCCCGGTTGGGGGCAGACCGATACGCAGTATTTT. Protein: CASSPGWGQTDTQYF.